This TCR beta chain was obtained from a study of OX40 agonist ivuxolimab in advanced cancers. Study summary: Three patients, one with hepatocellular carcinoma and two with cutaneous melanoma, achieved partial responses.

The method was immunoSEQ multiplex PCR; TCRdb's version includes in-frame clones alone and lacks a portion of them. This table holds roughly 67,000 clones, 80% to 95% found once. Trimming took off 7 bases at V and 4 bases at J, with 17 bases between the two ends. The CDR3 is made up of 15 amino acids. From germline, CDR1 is SGHVS and CDR2 FNYEAQ. Sequenced material: CD4+ or CD8+ T cells sorted from blood, taken in a trial of the OX40 agonist ivuxolimab. The chain combines TRBV7-6 with TRBJ1-5; D gene unclear. The source is an adult with an advanced solid tumor such as melanoma, head and neck, liver or kidney cancer. CDR3 loop: CASTQEPGTNQPQHF. The CDR3 DNA follows: TGTGCCAGCACCCAAGAGCCGGGAACTAATCAGCCCCAGCATTTT. The variable domain in full, with the rest retrieved from reference TRBV7-6 and TRBJ1-5, is GAGVSQSPRYKVTKRGQDVALRCDPISGHVSLYWYRQALGQGPEFLTYFNYEAQQDKSGLPNDRFSAERPEGSISTLTIQRTEQRDSAMYRCASTQEPGTNQPQHFGDGTRLSIL.